The 12 T cell receptor beta chains listed next were all sequenced from one sample in a study of post-analysis software for immune sequencing data. Sequencing libraries made from TCR beta cDNA carried unique molecular identifiers. TCRdb analysed the PCR reads with MiXCR anew, one entry per CDR3 protein. The table has 380,000 or so distinct CDR3 sequences, roughly 35% seen once; the top ten hold around 15%. These receptors' antigens are unknown. Overall study results and limits: Higher frequency in patients than in controls was seen for several TRBV segments, with TRBV5-6, TRBV5-1 and TRBV20-1 among them.

The source material was blood. The receptors were gathered from a girl between 5 and 17 years old with multiple sclerosis.

V gene TRBV7-2 combines with J gene TRBJ2-2, with D maybe TRBD1 (6 bases). Trimming took 5 bases from V and 5 from J, leaving 15 bases between them. The CDR3 runs to 15 residues. Per the germline V gene, CDR1 is SGHTA and CDR2 is FQGNSA. CDR3 in amino acids: CASSALQGTTGELFF. The CDR3 nucleotides read TGTGCCAGCAGCGCGCTACAGGGAACGACCGGGGAGCTGTTTTTT.

The chain links TRBV12-3 or TRBV12-4 to TRBJ1-4; weak D call: TRBD1 (5 bases). Between the trimmed V and J ends, which lost 7 bases and 7 bases, there was a span of 16 bases. This CDR3 is 14 amino acids long. CDR3 DNA: TGTGCCAGCACCAAATCGCACGGGACTGAAAAACTGTTTTTT. This gives the protein CASTKSHGTEKLFF.

The chain couples TRBV20-1 to TRBJ2-4, with TRBD1 as a possible D gene (5 bases). The DNA end is a closer match to TRBJ2-7, so the J assignment may be wrong. Germline V gene sequence: CDR1 DFQATT, CDR2 SNEGSKA (reference sequence). CDR3 length: 14 amino acids. Here the CDR3 DNA reads TGCAGTGCTAGAGGACAGAATCGACTCCACGAGCAGTACTTC. Its translation: CSARGQNRLHEQYF.

V is TRBV25-1 and J is TRBJ2-6; possible D gene TRBD1, 6 bases. The V gene lost 5 bases and the J gene lost 0 bases, with 14 bases spanning the gap. The germline CDR1 and CDR2 sequences are MGHDK and SYGVNS. The length of the CDR3 is 17 residues. DNA for the CDR3: TGTGCCAGCAGTTACTCCGGGACACACTCTGGGGCCAACGTCCTGACTTTC. Translating gives CASSYSGTHSGANVLTF.

The gene calls are TRBV29-1 and TRBJ1-1, with D maybe TRBD1 (5 bases). The CDR3 has 15 residues. V was clipped by 0 bases and J by 4 bases, with 15 bases between them. Germline V gene data show CDR1 as SQVTM and CDR2 as ANQGSEA. CDR3 DNA: TGCAGCGTTGAAGATCTTGCCACGGGGGGCACTGAAGCTTTCTTT. It specifies CSVEDLATGGTEAFF.

This clonotype showed up just a few times. V gene TRBV24-1 combines with J gene TRBJ2-1, with TRBD1 matching 12 bases. Germline CDR1 KGHDR, CDR2 SFDVKD. The V segment lost 1 base and the J segment 10 bases; nucleotides outside the gene matches: 7. The CDR3 extends over 16 amino acids. CDR3 nucleotides: TGTGCCACCAGTGATTTTGGGACAGGGGGCGCGGAGGAGCAGTTCTTC. Translation gives CATSDFGTGGAEEQFF.

This chain joins TRBV9 and TRBJ2-3, with 10 bases identical to TRBD2. The CDR3 is 16 amino acids. Looked up from germline, CDR1 is SGDLS and CDR2 is YYNGEE. The trim removed 4 bases at V and 4 bases at J, leaving 9 bases unmatched. CDR3 bases: TGTGCCAGCAGCCCAAGAGCGGGGGGGCAGGCAGATACGCAGTATTTT. This encodes CASSPRAGGQADTQYF.

As to this clonotype: A much larger clone differs by one base, so this may be a read error. The chain links TRBV4-2 to TRBJ2-6; unclear D gene. The germline V gene encodes CDR1 LGHNA and CDR2 YNFKEQ. The V end was cut by 0 bases, the J end by 0 bases, with 3 bases between. The CDR3 sequence is 15 residues long. CDR3 DNA: TGTGCCAGCAGCCAAGACAACTCTGGGGCCAACGTCCTGACTTTC. Its protein product is CASSQDNSGANVLTF.

The chain couples TRBV7-9 to TRBJ2-7, with unresolved D. V gave up 3 bases and J gave up 2 bases, with 8 bases separating them. CDR3 length equals 13 residues. Germline CDR1 reads SEHNR; CDR2 reads FQNEAQ (reference sequence). The CDR3 nucleotides read TGTGCCAGCAGCTTCGACGCCCCCTACGAGCAGTACTTC. Translated: CASSFDAPYEQYF.

The J gene is TRBJ2-4, the V gene TRBV4-1; 7 bases are shared with TRBD1. With V trimmed by 2 bases and J by 8 bases, 9 bases remained unmatched. CDR1 and CDR2 from the germline V gene are MGHRA and YSYEKL. The CDR3 extends over 15 amino acids. CDR3 sequence (DNA): TGCGCCAGCAGCCAAACGGGACAGATGGGAGACATTCAGTACTTC. It specifies CASSQTGQMGDIQYF.

This clonotype showed up just a few times. V is TRBV6-5 and J is TRBJ2-6; no clear D gene. Germline V gives CDR1 MNHEY, CDR2 SVGAGI. The V and J ends lost 2 bases and 1 base respectively, with 15 bases between them. There are 18 residues in the CDR3. The CDR3 DNA reads as TGTGCCAGCAGTTACATAGTGGCACCTATTTCTGGGGCCAACGTCCTGACTTTC. This codes for CASSYIVAPISGANVLTF.

The chain is built from TRBV20-1 and TRBJ1-6; TRBD1 matches 9 bases. From germline, CDR1 is DFQATT and CDR2 SNEGSKA (reference sequence). The CDR3 is 13 residues long. With V trimmed by 6 bases and J by 8 bases, 5 bases remained unmatched. DNA for the CDR3: TGCAGTGCGACAGACAGGGGGGATTCACCCCTCCACTTT. Its translation is CSATDRGDSPLHF.